This TCR beta chain was found in a study of cytomegalovirus exposure and HLA in healthy donors. Study results and caveats: Most of the CMV-associated TCR beta chains (in a later analysis) appeared to be HLA-restricted. Differences between HLA loci emerged in a later analysis of TCR association rates, with DRB1 most and HLA-C fewest.

About this clone itself: Its antigen remains unknown.

V was clipped by 1 base and J by 3 bases, with 7 bases between them. This CDR3 has 13 amino acids. The germline gives CDR1 LNHDA, CDR2 SQIVND (reference sequence). PCR was performed using 60 Vbeta and 13 Jbeta primers. Original handling: An analysis performed later counted about 80 million unique TCR beta chains (approximately 12 million of them shared). Only in-frame clones appear in the TCRdb table, and some are missing; sequencing was by immunoSEQ multiplex PCR. For V, J and clone size, that table is used; D and trimming come from the DNA. The top ten hold around 3.5% of the sample, which has roughly 180,000 clones, 77% seen once.

Material for sequencing was PBMCs. The J gene is TRBJ2-7, the V gene TRBV19; no clear D gene. The sequence came from an older woman in good health and CMV-seropositive. The CDR3 coding sequence is TGTGCCAGTAGTATAGCCTTCAGCTACGAGCAGTACTTC. Translated, it gives CASSIAFSYEQYF.